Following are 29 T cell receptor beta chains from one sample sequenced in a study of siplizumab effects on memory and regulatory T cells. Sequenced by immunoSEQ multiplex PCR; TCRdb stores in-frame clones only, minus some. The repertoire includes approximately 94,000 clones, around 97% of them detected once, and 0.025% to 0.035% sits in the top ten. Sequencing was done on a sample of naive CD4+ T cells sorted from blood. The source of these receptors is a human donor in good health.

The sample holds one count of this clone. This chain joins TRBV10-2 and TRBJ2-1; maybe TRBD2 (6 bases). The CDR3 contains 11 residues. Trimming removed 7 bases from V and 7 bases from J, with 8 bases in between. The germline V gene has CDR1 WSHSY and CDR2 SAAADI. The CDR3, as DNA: TGCGCCAGCACCCGGGGGAATGAGCAGTTCTTC. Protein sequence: CASTRGNEQFF.

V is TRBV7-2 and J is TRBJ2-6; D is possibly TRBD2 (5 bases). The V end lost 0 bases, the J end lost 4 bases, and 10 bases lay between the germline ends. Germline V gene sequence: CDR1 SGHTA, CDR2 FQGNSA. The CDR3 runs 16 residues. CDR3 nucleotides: TGTGCCAGCAGCTTAGCGAGGGTGACCGGGGCCAACGTCCTGACTTTC. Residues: CASSLARVTGANVLTF.

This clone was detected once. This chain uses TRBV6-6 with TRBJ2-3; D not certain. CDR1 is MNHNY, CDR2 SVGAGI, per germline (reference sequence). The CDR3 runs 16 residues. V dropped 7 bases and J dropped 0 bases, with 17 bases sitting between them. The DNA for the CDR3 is TGTGCCAGCAACCTCGGACGGAAGATTAGCACAGATACGCAGTATTTT. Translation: CASNLGRKISTDTQYF.

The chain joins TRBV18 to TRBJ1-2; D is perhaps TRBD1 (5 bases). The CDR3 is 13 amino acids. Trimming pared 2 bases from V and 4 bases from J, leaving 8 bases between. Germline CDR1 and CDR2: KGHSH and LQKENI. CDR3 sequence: CASSPSTGYGYTF. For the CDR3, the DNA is TGTGCCAGCTCACCATCCACAGGCTATGGCTACACCTTC.

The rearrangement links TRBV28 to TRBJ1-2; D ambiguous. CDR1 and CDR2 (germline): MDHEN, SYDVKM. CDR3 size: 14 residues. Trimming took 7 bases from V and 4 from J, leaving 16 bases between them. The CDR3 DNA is TGTGCCAGCACACGGCACCAGGCGCCCTATGGCTACACCTTC. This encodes CASTRHQAPYGYTF.

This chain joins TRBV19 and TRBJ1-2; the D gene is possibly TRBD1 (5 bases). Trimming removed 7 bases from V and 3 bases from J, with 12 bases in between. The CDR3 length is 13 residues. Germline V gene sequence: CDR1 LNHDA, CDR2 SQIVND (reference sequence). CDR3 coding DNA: TGTGCCAGTACTAGCGACAGATACTATGGCTACACCTTC. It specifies CASTSDRYYGYTF.

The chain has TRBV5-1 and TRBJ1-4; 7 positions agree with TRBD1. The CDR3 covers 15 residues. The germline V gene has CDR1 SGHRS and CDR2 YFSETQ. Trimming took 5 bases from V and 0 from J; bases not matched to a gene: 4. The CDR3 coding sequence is TGCGCCAGCAGACGGGACAGCGCAACTAATGAAAAACTGTTTTTT. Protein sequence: CASRRDSATNEKLFF.

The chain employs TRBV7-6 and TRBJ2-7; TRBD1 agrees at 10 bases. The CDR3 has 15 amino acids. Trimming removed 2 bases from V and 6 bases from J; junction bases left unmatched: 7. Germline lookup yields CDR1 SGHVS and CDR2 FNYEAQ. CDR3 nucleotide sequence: TGTGCCAGCAGCTTATCGGGGGGGACAGGGGTCGAGCAGTACTTC. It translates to CASSLSGGTGVEQYF. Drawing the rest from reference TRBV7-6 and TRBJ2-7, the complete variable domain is GAGVSQSPRYKVTKRGQDVALRCDPISGHVSLYWYRQALGQGPEFLTYFNYEAQQDKSGLPNDRFSAERPEGSISTLTIQRTEQRDSAMYRCASSLSGGTGVEQYFGPGTRLTVT.

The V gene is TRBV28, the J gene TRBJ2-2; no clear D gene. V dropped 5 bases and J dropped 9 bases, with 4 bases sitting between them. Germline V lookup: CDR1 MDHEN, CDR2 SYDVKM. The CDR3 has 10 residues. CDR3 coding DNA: TGTGCCAGCAGTACGCGGGAGCTGTTTTTT. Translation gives CASSTRELFF.

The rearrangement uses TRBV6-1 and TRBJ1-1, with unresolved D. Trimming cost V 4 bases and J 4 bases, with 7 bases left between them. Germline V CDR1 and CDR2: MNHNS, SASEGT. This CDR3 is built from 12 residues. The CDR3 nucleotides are TGTGCCAGCAGTGTGGGTTTCACTGAAGCTTTCTTT. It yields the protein CASSVGFTEAFF.

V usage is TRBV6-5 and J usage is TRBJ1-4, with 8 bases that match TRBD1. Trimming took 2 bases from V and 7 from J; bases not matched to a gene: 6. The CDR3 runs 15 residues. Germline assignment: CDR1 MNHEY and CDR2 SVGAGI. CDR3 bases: TGTGCCAGCAGTTACACCGGGACAGGTGGTGAAAAACTGTTTTTT. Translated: CASSYTGTGGEKLFF.

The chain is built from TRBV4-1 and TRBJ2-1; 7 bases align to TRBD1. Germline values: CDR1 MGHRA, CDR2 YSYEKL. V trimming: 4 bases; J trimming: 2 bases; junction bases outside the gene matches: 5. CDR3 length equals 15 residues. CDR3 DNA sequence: TGCGCCAGCAGCCTACAGGGGCATGCCTACAATGAGCAGTTCTTC. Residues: CASSLQGHAYNEQFF.

CDR3 protein: CASSFGGGGTEAFF. In DNA, the CDR3 is TGCGCCAGCAGCTTTGGGGGCGGAGGTACTGAAGCTTTCTTT. This sequence joins TRBV5-1 and TRBJ1-1; possible D gene TRBD1, 6 bases. The CDR3 extends over 14 amino acids. Germline assignment: CDR1 SGHRS and CDR2 YFSETQ. The V gene lost 2 bases and the J gene lost 5 bases, with 13 bases spanning the gap.

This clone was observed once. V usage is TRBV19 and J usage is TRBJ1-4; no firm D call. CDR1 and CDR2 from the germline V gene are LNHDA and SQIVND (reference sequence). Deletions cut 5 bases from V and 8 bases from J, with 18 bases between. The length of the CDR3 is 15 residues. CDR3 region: CASSSPYLRREKLFF. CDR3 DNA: TGTGCCAGTAGTTCCCCCTACCTCAGGAGGGAAAAACTGTTTTTT.

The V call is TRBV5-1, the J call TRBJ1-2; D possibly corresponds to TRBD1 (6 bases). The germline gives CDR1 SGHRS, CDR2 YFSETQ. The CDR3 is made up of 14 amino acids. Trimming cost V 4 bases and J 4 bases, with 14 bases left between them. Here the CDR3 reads CASSDGGTSYGYTF. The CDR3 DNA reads TGCGCCAGCAGCGATGGAGGGACAAGCTATGGCTACACCTTC.

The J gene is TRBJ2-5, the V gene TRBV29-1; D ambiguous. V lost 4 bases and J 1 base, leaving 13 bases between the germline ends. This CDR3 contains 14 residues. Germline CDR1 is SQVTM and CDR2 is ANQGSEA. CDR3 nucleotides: TGCAGCGTTGGTGAAGGATGGGCCCAAGAGACCCAGTACTTC. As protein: CSVGEGWAQETQYF. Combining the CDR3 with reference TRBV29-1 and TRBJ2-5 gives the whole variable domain SAVISQKPSRDICQRGTSLTIQCQVDSQVTMMFWYRQQPGQSLTLIATANQGSEATYESGFVIDKFPISRPNLTFSTLTVSNMSPEDSSIYLCSVGEGWAQETQYFGPGTRLLVL.

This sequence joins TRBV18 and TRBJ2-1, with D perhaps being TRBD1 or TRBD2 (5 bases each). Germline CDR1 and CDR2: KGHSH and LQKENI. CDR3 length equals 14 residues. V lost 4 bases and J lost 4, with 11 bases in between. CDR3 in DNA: TGTGCCAGCTCACTCACGGGGCTATACAATGAGCAGTTCTTC. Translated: CASSLTGLYNEQFF.

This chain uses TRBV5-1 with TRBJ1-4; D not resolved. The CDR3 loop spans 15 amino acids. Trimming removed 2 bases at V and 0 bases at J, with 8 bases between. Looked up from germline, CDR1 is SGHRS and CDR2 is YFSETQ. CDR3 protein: CASSFGSSTNEKLFF. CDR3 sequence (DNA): TGCGCCAGCAGCTTCGGCTCCTCAACTAATGAAAAACTGTTTTTT.

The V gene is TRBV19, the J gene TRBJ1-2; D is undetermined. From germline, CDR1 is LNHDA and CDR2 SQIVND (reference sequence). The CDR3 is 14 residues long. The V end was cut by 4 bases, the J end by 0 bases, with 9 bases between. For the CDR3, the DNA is TGTGCCAGTAGTACCAGGTTAGCTAACTATGGCTACACCTTC. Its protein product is CASSTRLANYGYTF. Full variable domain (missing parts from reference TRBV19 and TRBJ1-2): DGGITQSPKYLFRKEGQNVTLSCEQNLNHDAMYWYRQDPGQGLRLIYYSQIVNDFQKGDIAEGYSVSREKKESFPLTVTSAQKNPTAFYLCASSTRLANYGYTFGSGTRLTVV.

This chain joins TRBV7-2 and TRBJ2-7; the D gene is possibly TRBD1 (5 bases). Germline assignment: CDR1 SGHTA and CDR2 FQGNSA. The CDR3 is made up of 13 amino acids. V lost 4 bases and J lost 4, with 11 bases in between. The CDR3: CASSSGHPYEQYF. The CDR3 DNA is TGTGCCAGCAGCTCAGGACACCCTTACGAGCAGTACTTC.

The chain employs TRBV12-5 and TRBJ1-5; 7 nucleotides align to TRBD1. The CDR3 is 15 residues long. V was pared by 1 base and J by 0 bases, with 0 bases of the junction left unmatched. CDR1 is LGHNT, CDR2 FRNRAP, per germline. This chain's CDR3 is CASGLDRGSNQPQHF. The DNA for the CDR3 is TGTGCTAGTGGTTTGGACAGGGGTAGCAATCAGCCCCAGCATTTT.

DNA for the CDR3: TGTGCCAGCAGCGCTAGAGAGACCCAGTACTTC. It encodes CASSARETQYF. The rearrangement joins TRBV6-5 to TRBJ2-5; D is undetermined. The CDR3 totals 11 residues. Germline loops: CDR1 MNHEY, CDR2 SVGAGI. Trimming stripped 6 bases from V and 4 bases from J, with 6 bases between.

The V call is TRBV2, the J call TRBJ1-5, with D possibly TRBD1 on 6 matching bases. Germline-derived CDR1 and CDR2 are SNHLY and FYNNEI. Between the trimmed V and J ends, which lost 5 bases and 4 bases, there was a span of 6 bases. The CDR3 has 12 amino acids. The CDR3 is CASSQGNQPQHF. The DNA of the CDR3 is TGTGCCAGCAGTCAGGGGAATCAGCCCCAGCATTTT.

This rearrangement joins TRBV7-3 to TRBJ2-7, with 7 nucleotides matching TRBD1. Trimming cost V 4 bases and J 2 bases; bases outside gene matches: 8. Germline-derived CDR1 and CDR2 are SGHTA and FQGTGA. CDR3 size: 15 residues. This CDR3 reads CASSSRTGAAYEQYF. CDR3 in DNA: TGTGCCAGCAGCTCGCGGACAGGAGCAGCCTACGAGCAGTACTTC.

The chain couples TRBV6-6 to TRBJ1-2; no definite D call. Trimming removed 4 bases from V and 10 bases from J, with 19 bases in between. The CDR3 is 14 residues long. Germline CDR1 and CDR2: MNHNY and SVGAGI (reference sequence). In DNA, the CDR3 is TGTGCCAGCAGTTGGAACCGGGAGCTTTTAATCTACACCTTC. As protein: CASSWNRELLIYTF.

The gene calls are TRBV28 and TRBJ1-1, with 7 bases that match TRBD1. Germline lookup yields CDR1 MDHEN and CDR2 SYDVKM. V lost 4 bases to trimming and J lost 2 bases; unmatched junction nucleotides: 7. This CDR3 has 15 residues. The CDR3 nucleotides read TGTGCCAGCAGTTACGGGGACAGAAGTAACACTGAAGCTTTCTTT. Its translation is CASSYGDRSNTEAFF.

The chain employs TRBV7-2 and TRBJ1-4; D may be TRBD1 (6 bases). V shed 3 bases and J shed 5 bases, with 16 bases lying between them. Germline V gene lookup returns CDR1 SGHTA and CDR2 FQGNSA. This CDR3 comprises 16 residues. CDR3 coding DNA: TGTGCCAGCAGCTTCCCTAGGGGGGGATCGAATGAAAAACTGTTTTTT. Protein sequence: CASSFPRGGSNEKLFF.

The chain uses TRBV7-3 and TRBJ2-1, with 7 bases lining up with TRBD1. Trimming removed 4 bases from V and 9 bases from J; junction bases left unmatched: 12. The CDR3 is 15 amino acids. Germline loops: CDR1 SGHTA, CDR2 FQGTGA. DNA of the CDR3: TGTGCCAGCAGCTCCCCGGGACAGACCTTAGCTGAGCAGTTCTTC. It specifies CASSSPGQTLAEQFF.

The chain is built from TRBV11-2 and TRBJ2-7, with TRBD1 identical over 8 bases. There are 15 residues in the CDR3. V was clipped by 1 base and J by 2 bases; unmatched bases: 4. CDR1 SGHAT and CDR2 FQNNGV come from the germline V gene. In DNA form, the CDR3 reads TGTGCCAGCAGCTTAGGTGGGACAGGAACCTACGAGCAGTACTTC. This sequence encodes CASSLGGTGTYEQYF.